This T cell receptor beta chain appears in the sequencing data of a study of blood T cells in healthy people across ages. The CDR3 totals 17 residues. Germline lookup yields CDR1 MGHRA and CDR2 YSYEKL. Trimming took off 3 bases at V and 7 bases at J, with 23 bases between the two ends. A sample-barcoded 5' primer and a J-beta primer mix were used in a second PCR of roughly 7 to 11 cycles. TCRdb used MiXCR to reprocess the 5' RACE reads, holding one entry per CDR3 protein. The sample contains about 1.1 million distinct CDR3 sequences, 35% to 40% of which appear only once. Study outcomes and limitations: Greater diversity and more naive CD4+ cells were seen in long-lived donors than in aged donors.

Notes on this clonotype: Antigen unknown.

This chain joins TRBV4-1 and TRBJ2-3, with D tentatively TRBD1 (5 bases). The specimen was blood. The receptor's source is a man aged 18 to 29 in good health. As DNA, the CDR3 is TGCGCCAGCAGCCAGCAGGGTGGGGTCGAGGATTCGTATACGCAGTATTTT. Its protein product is CASSQQGGVEDSYTQYF.